Listed here are 18 T cell receptor beta chains from one sample, sequenced in a study of CDR3 diversity in severe acne. TCRdb ran MiXCR on the PCR reads and lists one entry per CDR3 protein. The sample holds 100,000 or so distinct CDR3 sequences, roughly 51% seen once. The sequencing input was blood. The receptor source for this set is a male donor with acne.

This clonotype was recorded a few times. The rearrangement links TRBV7-2 to TRBJ2-7, with D unclear. The CDR3 contains 17 residues. Germline V lookup: CDR1 SGHTA, CDR2 FQGNSA. V lost 5 bases to trimming and J lost 2 bases, with 22 bases between them. The CDR3, as DNA: TGTGCCAGCAGCCTCCTCGGTGGGGTGGGTGCCCCCTACGAGCAGTACTTC. Translating it yields CASSLLGGVGAPYEQYF. Full variable domain (outside the CDR3, taken from reference TRBV7-2 and TRBJ2-7): GAGVSQSPSNKVTEKGKDVELRCDPISGHTALYWYRQSLGQGLEFLIYFQGNSAPDKSGLPSDRFSAERTGGSVSTLTIQRTQQEDSAVYLCASSLLGGVGAPYEQYFGPGTRLTVT.

The rearrangement links TRBV14 to TRBJ2-1; the match to TRBD2 covers 8 bases. Germline V CDR1 and CDR2: SGHDN, FVKESK. V trimming: 4 bases; J trimming: 9 bases; junction bases outside the gene matches: 11. This CDR3 is built from 15 residues. The CDR3 loop is CASSLQGLGTIEQFF. CDR3 sequence (DNA): TGTGCCAGCAGCCTACAGGGACTAGGTACAATTGAGCAGTTCTTC.

This clonotype was seen many times. The V and J genes are TRBV9 and TRBJ2-7, with no clear D. Germline CDR1 reads SGDLS; CDR2 reads YYNGEE. This CDR3 comprises 13 residues. V was cut by 1 base and J by 4 bases, with 9 bases left in between. CDR3 sequence reads: CASSVPPPYEQYF. The CDR3 nucleotides are TGTGCCAGCAGCGTACCGCCCCCTTACGAGCAGTACTTC.

The J gene is TRBJ2-3, the V gene TRBV9; D is perhaps TRBD1 (5 bases). CDR1 and CDR2 from the germline V gene are SGDLS and YYNGEE. This CDR3 spans 14 amino acids. V was pared by 1 base and J by 1 base, with 7 bases between. Here the CDR3 DNA reads TGTGCCAGCAGCGTAAACAGGCGCACAGATACGCAGTATTTT. It yields the protein CASSVNRRTDTQYF.

Details on this clonotype: The conserved final phenylalanine or tryptophan is absent from the CDR3, which likely points to a read error. The genes are TRBV5-1 and TRBJ2-1, with 11 bases fitting TRBD2. Germline CDR1 SGHRS, CDR2 YFSETQ. Germline trimming cut 5 bases from V and 2 bases from J; bases unmatched to any gene: 3. The CDR3 has 15 residues. The CDR3: CASRTSGTTYNEQFL. CDR3 DNA: TGCGCCAGCAGGACTAGCGGGACGACCTACAATGAGCAGTTCCTC.

The V and J genes are TRBV20-1 and TRBJ2-7; TRBD2 is a possible D gene (5 bases). Germline V gives CDR1 DFQATT, CDR2 SNEGSKA (reference sequence). V lost 0 bases to trimming and J lost 8 bases, with 17 bases between them. CDR3 size: 14 residues. The chain's CDR3 is CSARETRLTRKQYF. DNA of the CDR3: TGCAGTGCTAGAGAAACTAGGCTAACGAGAAAGCAGTACTTC.

This clonotype was observed many times. The rearrangement links TRBV29-1 to TRBJ2-3; TRBD2 agrees at 12 bases. The V gene's germline CDR1 is SQVTM and CDR2 ANQGSEA. This CDR3 comprises 16 residues. The trim removed 6 bases at V and 3 bases at J, leaving 10 bases unmatched. The CDR3 DNA reads TGCAGCGTCCGAGGGTATGGACTAGCGGGAACAGATACGCAGTATTTT. As protein: CSVRGYGLAGTDTQYF.

Of note for this clonotype: The junction and the germline gene differ at one end; a read error may be behind it. This chain connects TRBV5-6 to TRBJ1-1; D remains ambiguous. The CDR3 sequence is 12 residues long. CDR1 is SGHDT, CDR2 YYEEEE, per germline. CDR3 region: CASSFDSTEAFF. Here the CDR3 DNA reads TGTGCCAGCAGCTTCGACTCCACTGAGGCTTTCTTT.

This chain links TRBV9 with TRBJ2-5, with D possibly matching TRBD2 (5 bases). Trimming took off 5 bases at V and 2 bases at J, with 7 bases between the two ends. CDR1 is SGDLS, CDR2 YYNGEE, per germline. The CDR3 is 12 amino acids. DNA of the CDR3: TGTGCCAGCAGTCGGACTCAAGAGACCCAGTACTTC. Its protein product is CASSRTQETQYF.

The sample holds many counts of this clonotype. In DNA form, the CDR3 reads TGTGCCAGCAGCCCCGGGGACTGGAACTCGGGTGAGCAGTTCTTC. Protein sequence: CASSPGDWNSGEQFF. The chain has TRBV13 and TRBJ2-1; perhaps TRBD2 as D (6 bases). Trimming pared 5 bases from V and 9 bases from J, leaving 20 bases between. CDR1 and CDR2 from the germline V gene are PRHDT and FYEKMQ (reference sequence). The CDR3 spans 15 residues.

The genes are TRBV24-1 and TRBJ2-6, with a weak D call TRBD2 (6 bases). V shed 4 bases and J shed 1 base, with 13 bases lying between them. CDR1 and CDR2 from the germline V gene are KGHDR and SFDVKD. The CDR3 length is 17 residues. The CDR3 sequence is CATSESMGRSGANVLTF. In DNA, the CDR3 is TGTGCCACCAGTGAATCGATGGGGAGGTCTGGGGCCAACGTCCTGACTTTC.

The sample holds many counts of this clonotype. This chain links TRBV19 with TRBJ2-1; a weak D match, TRBD1 (5 bases). The germline V gene has CDR1 LNHDA and CDR2 SQIVND (reference sequence). The length of the CDR3 is 11 residues. With 9 bases removed from V and 9 bases from J, the gap between germline ends came to 12 bases. The DNA of the CDR3 is TGTGCCAGCCGACGGCAGGGTGAGCAGTTCTTC. This sequence encodes CASRRQGEQFF.

This clonotype was counted a single time. A much larger clone differs by one base, so this may be a read error. The chain is built from TRBV9 and TRBJ2-1; D might be TRBD1 (6 bases). Trimming shortened V by 2 bases and J by 6 bases, and 12 bases separated the two germline ends. The CDR3 contains 14 residues. From germline, CDR1 is SGDLS and CDR2 YYNGEE. The CDR3 region has the DNA TGTGCCAGCAGCGTCGTCCTGGGGGCCAATGAGCAGTTCTTC. Its translation: CASSVVLGANEQFF.

This clonotype was counted ten times or more. J is TRBJ1-2 and V is TRBV29-1; unclear D gene. The ends were cut back, 8 bases at V and 3 bases at J, with 4 bases in the middle. Germline CDR1 and CDR2: SQVTM and ANQGSEA. The CDR3 is made up of 9 amino acids. In DNA form, the CDR3 reads TGCAGCTTCGACTATGGCTACACCTTC. Protein: CSFDYGYTF.

In its sample, this clonotype was seen many times. The chain has TRBV5-6 and TRBJ2-3; 7 nucleotides line up with TRBD1. CDR3 length equals 15 residues. Germline assignment: CDR1 SGHDT and CDR2 YYEEEE. J gave up 4 bases and V 3 bases, and 8 bases lay outside the gene matches. Here the CDR3 DNA reads TGTGCCAGCAGCTCCGTAGGACAGGCCGCAGATACGCAGTATTTT. It is translated as CASSSVGQAADTQYF.

This clonotype came up a few times. The chain uses TRBV25-1 and TRBJ2-1; 11 bases fit TRBD2. CDR3 length: 17 residues. The V and J ends lost 6 bases and 9 bases, in that order; junction bases with no gene match: 16. The germline gives CDR1 MGHDK, CDR2 SYGVNS. The CDR3 spells CASSCVPSTSGSREQFF. The CDR3 DNA sequence: TGTGCCAGCAGCTGCGTCCCCAGCACTAGCGGGAGTCGTGAGCAGTTCTTC.

The rearrangement joins TRBV13 to TRBJ2-7; 7 bases are shared with TRBD2. V gave up 5 bases and J gave up 3 bases; unmatched junction bases: 7. The CDR3 is 14 amino acids. Germline V gene data show CDR1 as PRHDT and CDR2 as FYEKMQ (reference sequence). CDR3 region: CASSPRGLNYEQYF. The CDR3 region has the DNA TGTGCCAGCAGCCCAAGGGGACTAAACTACGAGCAGTACTTC.

The V and J genes are TRBV18 and TRBJ2-7; 11 nucleotides match TRBD2. The V and J ends lost 3 bases and 5 bases, in that order; junction bases with no gene match: 12. The CDR3 length is 17 residues. Germline values: CDR1 KGHSH, CDR2 LQKENI. CDR3 protein: CASSPVGLAGGVDEQYF. The CDR3 DNA sequence: TGTGCCAGCTCACCCGTTGGGTTAGCGGGGGGGGTCGACGAGCAGTACTTC.